The 27 T cell receptor beta chains reported below all come from one sample, sequenced in a study of shared T cell receptors in the human thymus. Sequencing was performed with immunoSEQ multiplex PCR; in TCRdb, only in-frame clones are kept and a portion is missing. Here the sample spans 700,000 to 750,000 clones, 80% to 90% being singletons. The data also belong to a second study, concerning human thymus T cells.

Input material: thymocytes. These receptors were taken from a girl under two years old with a congenital heart defect.

The CDR3 sequence is CAVDPGLAGGRGTDTQYF. The CDR3 DNA reads as TGTGCCGTCGACCCGGGACTAGCGGGGGGGCGGGGTACAGATACGCAGTATTTT. The chain couples TRBV28 to TRBJ2-3; 16 bases are shared with TRBD2. Germline V gene lookup returns CDR1 MDHEN and CDR2 SYDVKM. The V and J ends lost 11 bases and 3 bases, in that order; junction bases with no gene match: 14. The CDR3 consists of 18 residues.

The chain employs TRBV5-4 and TRBJ1-1, with TRBD1 as a possible D gene (5 bases). V was shortened by 4 bases and J by 4 bases, with 17 bases between the two germline ends. The CDR3 is made up of 15 amino acids. Germline CDR1 and CDR2: SGHNT and YYREEE (reference sequence). CDR3 residues: CASSVFGGGPTEAFF. The CDR3, as DNA: TGTGCCAGCAGCGTATTTGGGGGAGGGCCCACTGAAGCTTTCTTT.

About this clone: At one end the junction does not follow the germline gene, possibly because of a read error. The V gene is TRBV25-1, the J gene TRBJ1-1; the D gene is possibly TRBD1 (6 bases). The CDR3 runs 15 residues. Germline CDR1 MGHDK, CDR2 SYGVNS. The CDR3, as DNA: TGTGCCAGCAGTGATTGGCAGGGGCTGGTCACTGGAGCTTTCTTT. This gives the protein CASSDWQGLVTGAFF.

This rearrangement joins TRBV27 to TRBJ1-1, with D possibly being TRBD1 (6 bases). With 3 bases removed from V and 0 bases from J, the gap between germline ends came to 8 bases. Per germline, CDR1 MNHEY and CDR2 SMNVEV (reference sequence). The CDR3 consists of 14 residues. The CDR3 nucleotides are TGTGCCAGCAGTTTGGGGGCCTTGAACACTGAAGCTTTCTTT. Translating it yields CASSLGALNTEAFF.

The chain combines TRBV10-3 with TRBJ1-2; tentative D call: TRBD1 (6 bases). Germline CDR1 and CDR2: ENHRY and SYGVKD. The CDR3 length is 14 residues. Deletions cut 4 bases from V and 4 bases from J, with 13 bases between. The CDR3: CAISGTDDRYGYTF. The DNA of the CDR3 is TGTGCCATCAGTGGGACAGACGACCGCTATGGCTACACCTTC.

The chain is built from TRBV5-1 and TRBJ2-5; a weak D match, TRBD2 (5 bases). The CDR3 sequence is 17 residues long. V dropped 0 bases and J dropped 5 bases, with 20 bases sitting between them. Germline values: CDR1 SGHRS, CDR2 YFSETQ. The CDR3 DNA sequence: TGCGCCAGCAGCTTGGCCCCCTCTGGGCTGCGGGTGGAGACCCAGTACTTC. It yields the protein CASSLAPSGLRVETQYF.

The J gene is TRBJ2-7, the V gene TRBV10-3, with 12 bases fitting TRBD1. In germline, CDR1 is ENHRY, CDR2 SYGVKD. The CDR3 covers 15 residues. The J segment lost 5 bases and the V segment lost 6 bases, leaving 8 bases of the junction unmatched. The CDR3 region is CAIRFRDRGLDEQYF. CDR3 DNA sequence: TGTGCCATCAGGTTCCGGGACAGGGGGCTGGACGAGCAGTACTTC.

The CDR3 DNA sequence: TGTGCCAGCAGCTTAGGTTACAGGGGTCTCTTTGGAGCTTTCTTT. It specifies CASSLGYRGLFGAFF. This rearrangement joins TRBV13 to TRBJ1-1, with 7 bases that match TRBD1. The germline V gene encodes CDR1 PRHDT and CDR2 FYEKMQ (reference sequence). V lost 0 bases to trimming and J lost 10 bases; unmatched junction nucleotides: 11. The CDR3 consists of 15 residues. Complete variable domain (other parts from reference TRBV13 and TRBJ1-1): AAGVIQSPRHLIKEKRETATLKCYPIPRHDTVYWYQQGPGQDPQFLISFYEKMQSDKGSIPDRFSAQQFSDYHSELNMSSLELGDSALYFCASSLGYRGLFGAFFGQGTRLTVV.

The chain combines TRBV5-6 with TRBJ2-7; D remains unclear. V lost 0 bases to trimming and J lost 2 bases, with 15 bases between them. Germline CDR1 is SGHDT and CDR2 is YYEEEE. The CDR3 length is 16 residues. The CDR3 protein is CASSLASFGIPYEQYF. The CDR3 bases are TGTGCCAGCAGCTTGGCCAGTTTTGGTATTCCCTACGAGCAGTACTTC.

The J gene is TRBJ1-5, the V gene TRBV4-1, with D uncertain. V lost 0 bases, J lost 2 bases, and 11 bases lay in between. The length of the CDR3 is 16 residues. Germline loops: CDR1 MGHRA, CDR2 YSYEKL. The CDR3 protein is CASSQEVGSGNQPQHF. CDR3 in DNA: TGCGCCAGCAGCCAAGAGGTCGGGTCCGGCAATCAGCCCCAGCATTTT.

V gene TRBV27 combines with J gene TRBJ1-6; D not certain. The CDR3 spans 20 residues. The V and J ends lost 4 bases and 0 bases respectively, with 22 bases between them. Germline-derived CDR1 and CDR2 are MNHEY and SMNVEV (reference sequence). The CDR3 DNA follows: TGTGCCAGCAGTTCGGCACCAACCCCCCTTCGAGGCTCCTATAATTCACCCCTCCACTTT. It is translated as CASSSAPTPLRGSYNSPLHF.

The chain is built from TRBV28 and TRBJ1-4; TRBD1 matches at 7 bases. This CDR3 is 14 amino acids long. The germline gives CDR1 MDHEN, CDR2 SYDVKM. With V trimmed by 2 bases and J by 4 bases, 1 base remained unmatched. CDR3 sequence reads: CASSLGQVNEKLFF. The CDR3 DNA reads TGTGCCAGCAGTTTAGGACAGGTTAATGAAAAACTGTTTTTT.

The gene calls are TRBV29-1 and TRBJ1-1; TRBD1 agrees at 8 bases. Per germline, CDR1 SQVTM and CDR2 ANQGSEA. The CDR3 extends over 14 amino acids. V was pared by 2 bases and J by 7 bases, with 9 bases of the junction left unmatched. The DNA for the CDR3 is TGCAGCGTTGAAATACAGGGGGGTTATAGTGAAGCTTTCTTT. Protein: CSVEIQGGYSEAFF.

V and J are TRBV9 and TRBJ1-2; 11 bases fit TRBD1. The CDR3 extends over 17 amino acids. The germline gives CDR1 SGDLS, CDR2 YYNGEE. The J segment lost 2 bases and the V segment lost 0 bases, leaving 6 bases of the junction unmatched. CDR3 protein: CASSVAGGDRGNYGYTF. In DNA, the CDR3 is TGTGCCAGCAGCGTAGCGGGGGGGGACAGGGGGAACTATGGCTACACCTTC.

This clone was recorded once. This chain connects TRBV6-6 to TRBJ1-2; a possible D gene is TRBD1 (6 bases). Germline loops: CDR1 MNHNY, CDR2 SVGAGI (reference sequence). The V and J ends lost 6 bases and 10 bases respectively, with 21 bases between them. The CDR3 is 14 amino acids. The CDR3 reads CASSYRPDRIIYTF. The CDR3 region has the DNA TGTGCCAGCAGCTACCGACCTGACAGGATCATCTACACCTTC.

V usage is TRBV4-3 and J usage is TRBJ2-7, with D possibly being TRBD2 (5 bases). V was clipped by 0 bases and J by 0 bases, with 27 bases between them. CDR1 LGHNA and CDR2 YSLEER come from the germline V gene. This CDR3 has 21 amino acids. CDR3 protein: CASSQEPLLDLGPHSSYEQYF. The CDR3 DNA reads as TGCGCCAGCAGCCAAGAACCCCTACTAGATTTAGGGCCCCATAGCTCCTACGAGCAGTACTTC.

V gene TRBV4-1 combines with J gene TRBJ1-3; no firm D call. Between the trimmed V and J ends, which lost 3 bases and 0 bases, there was a span of 6 bases. This CDR3 is 14 amino acids long. Germline CDR1 MGHRA, CDR2 YSYEKL. Here the CDR3 reads CASSHSLSGNTIYF. DNA of the CDR3: TGCGCCAGCAGCCACTCACTCTCTGGAAACACCATATATTTT.

CDR3 residues: CASSAQTGDAEKLFF. CDR3 nucleotides: TGTGCCAGCAGCGCCCAGACAGGGGACGCCGAAAAACTGTTTTTT. The chain recombines TRBV9 with TRBJ1-4; TRBD1 aligns across 8 bases. CDR1 SGDLS and CDR2 YYNGEE come from the germline V gene. The V and J ends lost 3 bases and 8 bases, in that order; junction bases with no gene match: 9. This CDR3 is built from 15 residues.

This chain connects TRBV7-9 to TRBJ1-1; 10 bases line up with TRBD1. The CDR3 is 17 residues long. Germline CDR1 and CDR2: SEHNR and FQNEAQ (reference sequence). V was pared by 1 base and J by 4 bases, with 9 bases of the junction left unmatched. The CDR3 DNA sequence: TGTGCCAGCAGCTTAGGGGGCCCAGACAGGGGGCTCACTGAAGCTTTCTTT. Protein sequence: CASSLGGPDRGLTEAFF.

This clone was observed a handful of times. This chain connects TRBV4-1 to TRBJ2-1; TRBD1 is a possible D gene (6 bases). V lost 1 base and J 6 bases, leaving 7 bases between the germline ends. The CDR3 has 13 residues. Germline CDR1 is MGHRA and CDR2 is YSYEKL. CDR3 protein: CASSQGTANEQFF. CDR3 DNA: TGCGCCAGCAGCCAAGGGACAGCCAATGAGCAGTTCTTC.

The chain carries TRBV11-2 and TRBJ2-5, with 7 bases aligning to TRBD1. From germline, CDR1 is SGHAT and CDR2 FQNNGV. This CDR3 has 13 amino acids. J lost 3 bases, V lost 5 bases, and 3 bases had no gene match. CDR3: CASSPDREETQYF. DNA for the CDR3: TGTGCCAGCAGCCCTGACAGGGAAGAGACCCAGTACTTC.

In its sample, this clone was seen once. J is TRBJ2-3 and V is TRBV6-5, with 8 nucleotides matching TRBD2. The ends lost 5 bases at V and 15 bases at J; junction bases unmatched: 13. From germline, CDR1 is MNHEY and CDR2 SVGAGI. The CDR3 runs to 13 residues. The CDR3 bases are TGTGCCAGCAGTCAAACCGGGACTAGAATTCAATATTTT. Its protein is CASSQTGTRIQYF.

V and J are TRBV7-9 and TRBJ1-5; 7 bases align to TRBD1. This CDR3 is built from 14 residues. The germline V gene has CDR1 SEHNR and CDR2 FQNEAQ (reference sequence). J was trimmed by 3 bases and V by 5 bases; bases with no gene match: 4. The DNA of the CDR3 is TGTGCCAGCAGCCGGGACAGAAACAATCAGCCCCAGCATTTT. It yields the protein CASSRDRNNQPQHF.

This rearrangement joins TRBV6-1 to TRBJ2-2, with a possible D match to TRBD1 (6 bases). This CDR3 comprises 20 residues. CDR1 is MNHNS, CDR2 SASEGT, per germline. V was shortened by 0 bases and J by 4 bases, with 24 bases between the two germline ends. Here the CDR3 reads CASSEAFDFITGSCTGELFF. CDR3 sequence (DNA): TGTGCCAGCAGTGAAGCGTTTGACTTCATTACAGGGTCCTGCACCGGGGAGCTGTTTTTT.

A few counts support this clone. V usage is TRBV28 and J usage is TRBJ2-3, with D perhaps TRBD1 (5 bases). CDR1 is MDHEN, CDR2 SYDVKM, per germline. V gave up 5 bases and J gave up 3 bases, with 27 bases separating them. The length of the CDR3 is 19 residues. CDR3 DNA sequence: TGTGCCAGCAGTCCCCTCGTCGACAGAAAAGCATTTCGGACAGATACGCAGTATTTT. Translation: CASSPLVDRKAFRTDTQYF.

The chain employs TRBV9 and TRBJ2-7, with 10 nucleotides matching TRBD1. The length of the CDR3 is 15 residues. CDR1 and CDR2 (germline): SGDLS, YYNGEE. With 6 bases clipped from V and 4 bases from J, the junction kept 10 bases outside the gene matches. The CDR3 is CASTVPDRGKYEQYF. DNA for the CDR3: TGTGCCAGCACCGTTCCGGACAGGGGGAAGTACGAGCAGTACTTC.

The gene calls are TRBV6-5 and TRBJ1-6, with 7 nucleotides matching TRBD1. The CDR3 covers 14 residues. Germline CDR1 reads MNHEY; CDR2 reads SVGAGI. V lost 6 bases, J lost 6 bases, and 5 bases stayed unmatched. This CDR3 reads CASRPQGSNSPLHF. Written as DNA, the CDR3 is TGTGCCAGCAGGCCACAGGGGTCTAATTCACCCCTCCACTTT.